The present entry profiles one TCR beta chain with its context. Antigen: not known. This sample was included in a study of CD8 T cells in ankylosing spondylitis. Points from the study as a whole: In the blood and synovial fluid of reactive arthritis, some motif variants had been previously reported.

Quantitative 5'-RACE with molecular barcodes was used to make the TCR beta libraries. TCRdb recomputed calls from the 5' RACE reads with MiXCR, one row per CDR3 protein. Of a few hundred thousand distinct CDR3 sequences in the sample, about a fifth were seen once. The CDR3 length is 12 residues. V gave up 2 bases and J gave up 3 bases, with 6 bases separating them. CDR1 and CDR2 from the germline V gene are SGHDT and YYEEEE. The TCR was taken from a female donor with ankylosing spondylitis or in good health (not recorded which). What was sequenced was blood, either unsorted or a sorted T cell fraction (not recorded which). The V and J genes are TRBV5-6 and TRBJ2-7; D unclear. CDR3 loop: CASSFGGYEQYF. For the CDR3, the DNA is TGTGCCAGCAGCTTTGGCGGCTACGAGCAGTACTTC.